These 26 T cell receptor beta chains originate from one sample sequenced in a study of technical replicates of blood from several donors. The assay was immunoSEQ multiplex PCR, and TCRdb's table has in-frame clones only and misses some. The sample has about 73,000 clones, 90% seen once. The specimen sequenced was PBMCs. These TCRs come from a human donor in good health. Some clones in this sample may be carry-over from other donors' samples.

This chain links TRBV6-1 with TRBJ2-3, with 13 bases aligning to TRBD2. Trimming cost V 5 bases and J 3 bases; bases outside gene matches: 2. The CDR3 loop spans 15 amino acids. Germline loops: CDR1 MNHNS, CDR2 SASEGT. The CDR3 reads CASSILAGGTDTQYF. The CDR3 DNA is TGTGCCAGCAGTATACTAGCGGGAGGGACAGATACGCAGTATTTT.

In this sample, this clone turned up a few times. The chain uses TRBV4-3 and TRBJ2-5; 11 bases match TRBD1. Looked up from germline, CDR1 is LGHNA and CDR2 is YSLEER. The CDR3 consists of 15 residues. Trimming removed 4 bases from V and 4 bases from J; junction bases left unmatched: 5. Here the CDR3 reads CASSPGTGGVETQYF. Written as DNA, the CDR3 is TGCGCCAGCAGCCCAGGGACAGGGGGTGTAGAGACCCAGTACTTC.

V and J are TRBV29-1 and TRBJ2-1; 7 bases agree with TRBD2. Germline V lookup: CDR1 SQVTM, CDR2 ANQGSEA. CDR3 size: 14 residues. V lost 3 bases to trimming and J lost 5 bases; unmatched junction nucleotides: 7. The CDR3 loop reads CSVEGSGIDNEQFF. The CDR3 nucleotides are TGCAGCGTTGAGGGCAGCGGGATAGACAATGAGCAGTTCTTC.

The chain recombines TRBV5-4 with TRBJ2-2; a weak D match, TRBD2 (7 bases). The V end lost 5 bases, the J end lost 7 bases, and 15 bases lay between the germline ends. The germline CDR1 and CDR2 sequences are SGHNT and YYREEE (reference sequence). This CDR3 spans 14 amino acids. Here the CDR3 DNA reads TGTGCCAGCAGTGTCCGGGGGGCTGGCGGGGAGCTGTTTTTT. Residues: CASSVRGAGGELFF.

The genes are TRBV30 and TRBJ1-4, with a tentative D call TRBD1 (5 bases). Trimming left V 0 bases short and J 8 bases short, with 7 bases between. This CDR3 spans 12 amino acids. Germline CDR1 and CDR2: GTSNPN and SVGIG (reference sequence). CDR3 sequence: CAWSVRGEKLFF. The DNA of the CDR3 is TGTGCCTGGAGTGTACGGGGGGAAAAACTGTTTTTT.

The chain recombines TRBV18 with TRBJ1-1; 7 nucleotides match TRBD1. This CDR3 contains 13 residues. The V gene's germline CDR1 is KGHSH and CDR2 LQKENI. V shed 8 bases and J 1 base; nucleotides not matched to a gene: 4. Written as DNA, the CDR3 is TGTGCCAGCCGACAGGGCAGGAACACTGAAGCTTTCTTT. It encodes CASRQGRNTEAFF.

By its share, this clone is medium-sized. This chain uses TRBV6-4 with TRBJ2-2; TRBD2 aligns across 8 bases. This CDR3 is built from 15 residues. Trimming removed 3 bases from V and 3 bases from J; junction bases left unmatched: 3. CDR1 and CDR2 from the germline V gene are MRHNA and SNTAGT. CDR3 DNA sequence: TGTGCCAGCAGTGAGGTAGCGGGACACACCGGGGAGCTGTTTTTT. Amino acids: CASSEVAGHTGELFF.

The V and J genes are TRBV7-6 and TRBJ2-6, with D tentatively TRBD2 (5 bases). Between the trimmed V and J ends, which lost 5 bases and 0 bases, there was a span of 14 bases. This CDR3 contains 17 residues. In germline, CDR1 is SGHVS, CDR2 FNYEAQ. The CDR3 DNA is TGTGCCAGCAGCCCGAGAGGGCATAGCTCTGGGGCCAACGTCCTGACTTTC. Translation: CASSPRGHSSGANVLTF.

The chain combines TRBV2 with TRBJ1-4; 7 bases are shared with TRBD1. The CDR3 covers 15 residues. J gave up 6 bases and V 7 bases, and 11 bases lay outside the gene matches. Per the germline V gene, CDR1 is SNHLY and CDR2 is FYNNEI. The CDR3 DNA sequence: TGTGCCAGCATGCCCACCCCCGACAGGGATGAAAAACTGTTTTTT. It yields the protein CASMPTPDRDEKLFF.

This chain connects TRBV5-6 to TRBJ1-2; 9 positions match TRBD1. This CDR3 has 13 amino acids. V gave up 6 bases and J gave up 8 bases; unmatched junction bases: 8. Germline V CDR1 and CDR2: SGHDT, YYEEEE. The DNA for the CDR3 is TGTGCCAGCACCAGGGACAGGGAGCGAGGCTACACCTTC. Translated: CASTRDRERGYTF. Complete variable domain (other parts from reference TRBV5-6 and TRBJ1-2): DAGVTQSPTHLIKTRGQQVTLRCSPKSGHDTVSWYQQALGQGPQFIFQYYEEEERQRGNFPDRFSGHQFPNYSSELNVNALLLGDSALYLCASTRDRERGYTFGSGTRLTVV.

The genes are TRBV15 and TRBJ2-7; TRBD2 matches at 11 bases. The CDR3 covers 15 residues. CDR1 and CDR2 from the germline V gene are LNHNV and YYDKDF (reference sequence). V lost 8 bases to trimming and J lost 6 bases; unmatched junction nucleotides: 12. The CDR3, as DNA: TGTGCCACCGAGGATTCTAGCGGGGGGTTACGCGAGCAGTACTTC. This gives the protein CATEDSSGGLREQYF.

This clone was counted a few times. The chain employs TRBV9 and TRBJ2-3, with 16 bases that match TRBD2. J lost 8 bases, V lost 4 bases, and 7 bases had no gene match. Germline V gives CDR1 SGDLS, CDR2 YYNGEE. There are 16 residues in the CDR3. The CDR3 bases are TGTGCCAGCAGCCCTGGGACTAGCGGGGGGGCGGGTACGCAGTATTTT. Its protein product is CASSPGTSGGAGTQYF.

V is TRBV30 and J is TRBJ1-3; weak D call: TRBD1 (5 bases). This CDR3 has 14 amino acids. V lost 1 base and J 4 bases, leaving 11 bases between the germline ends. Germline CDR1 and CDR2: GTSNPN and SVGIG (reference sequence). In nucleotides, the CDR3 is TGTGCCTGGAGTGGGGACTCAGGCGGAAACACCATATATTTT. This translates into CAWSGDSGGNTIYF.

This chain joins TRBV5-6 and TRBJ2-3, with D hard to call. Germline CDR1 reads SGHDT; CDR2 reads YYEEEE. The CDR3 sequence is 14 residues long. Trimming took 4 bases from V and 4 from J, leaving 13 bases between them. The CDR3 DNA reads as TGTGCCAGCAGCCCCCGGGTAGAAGCAGATACGCAGTATTTT. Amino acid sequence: CASSPRVEADTQYF.

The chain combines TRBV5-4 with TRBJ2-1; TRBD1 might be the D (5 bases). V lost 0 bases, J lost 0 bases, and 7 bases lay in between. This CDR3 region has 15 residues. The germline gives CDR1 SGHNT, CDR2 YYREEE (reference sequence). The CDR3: CASSLGQSSYNEQFF. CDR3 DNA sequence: TGTGCCAGCAGCTTGGGACAGAGCTCCTACAATGAGCAGTTCTTC.

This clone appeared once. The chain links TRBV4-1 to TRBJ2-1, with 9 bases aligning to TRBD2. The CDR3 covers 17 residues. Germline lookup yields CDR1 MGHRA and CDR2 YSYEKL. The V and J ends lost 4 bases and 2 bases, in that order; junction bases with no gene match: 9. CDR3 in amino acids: CASSLPTSGAAYNEQFF. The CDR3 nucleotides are TGCGCCAGCAGCCTCCCGACTAGCGGAGCCGCCTACAATGAGCAGTTCTTC.

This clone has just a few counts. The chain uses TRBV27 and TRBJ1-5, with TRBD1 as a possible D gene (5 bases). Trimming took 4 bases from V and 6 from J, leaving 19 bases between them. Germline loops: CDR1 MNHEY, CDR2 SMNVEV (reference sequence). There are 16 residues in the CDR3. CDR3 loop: CASSSIQVVSGQPQHF. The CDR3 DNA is TGTGCCAGCAGTTCAATACAGGTCGTTTCAGGTCAGCCCCAGCATTTT.

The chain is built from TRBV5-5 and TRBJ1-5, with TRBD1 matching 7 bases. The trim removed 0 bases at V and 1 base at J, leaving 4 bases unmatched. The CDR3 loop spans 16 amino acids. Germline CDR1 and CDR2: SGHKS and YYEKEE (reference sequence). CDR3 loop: CASSLETGTSNQPQHF. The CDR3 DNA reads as TGTGCCAGCAGCTTGGAGACAGGGACGAGCAATCAGCCCCAGCATTTT.

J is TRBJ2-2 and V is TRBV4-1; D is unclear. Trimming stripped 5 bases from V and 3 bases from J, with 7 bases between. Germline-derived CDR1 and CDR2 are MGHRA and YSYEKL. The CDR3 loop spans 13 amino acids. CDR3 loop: CASSSRDTGELFF. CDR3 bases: TGCGCCAGCAGCTCCCGTGACACCGGGGAGCTGTTTTTT.

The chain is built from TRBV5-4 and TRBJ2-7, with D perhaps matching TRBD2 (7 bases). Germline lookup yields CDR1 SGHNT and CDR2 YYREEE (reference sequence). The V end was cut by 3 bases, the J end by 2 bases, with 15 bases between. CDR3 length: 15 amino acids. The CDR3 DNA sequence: TGTGCCAGCAGCTGGGGGGGCGGTACCACCTACGAGCAGTACTTC. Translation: CASSWGGGTTYEQYF.

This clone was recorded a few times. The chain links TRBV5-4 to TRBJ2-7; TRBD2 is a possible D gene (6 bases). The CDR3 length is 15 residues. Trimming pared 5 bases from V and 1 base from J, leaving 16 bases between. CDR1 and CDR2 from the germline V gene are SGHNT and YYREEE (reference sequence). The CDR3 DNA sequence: TGTGCCAGCAGTCAGGGTGGGACTGGATCCTACGAGCAGTACTTC. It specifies CASSQGGTGSYEQYF.

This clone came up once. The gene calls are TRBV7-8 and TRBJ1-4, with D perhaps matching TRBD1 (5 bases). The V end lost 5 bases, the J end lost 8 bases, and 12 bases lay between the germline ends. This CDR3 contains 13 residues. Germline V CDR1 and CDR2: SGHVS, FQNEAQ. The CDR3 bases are TGTGCCAGCAGCCCAGGGTTTTACGAAAAACTGTTTTTT. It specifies CASSPGFYEKLFF.

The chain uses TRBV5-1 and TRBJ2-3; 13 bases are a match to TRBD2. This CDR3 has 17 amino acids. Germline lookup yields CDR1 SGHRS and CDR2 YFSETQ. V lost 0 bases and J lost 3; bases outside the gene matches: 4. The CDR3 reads CASSLGLAGGGTDTQYF. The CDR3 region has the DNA TGCGCCAGCAGCTTGGGACTAGCGGGGGGAGGAACAGATACGCAGTATTTT.

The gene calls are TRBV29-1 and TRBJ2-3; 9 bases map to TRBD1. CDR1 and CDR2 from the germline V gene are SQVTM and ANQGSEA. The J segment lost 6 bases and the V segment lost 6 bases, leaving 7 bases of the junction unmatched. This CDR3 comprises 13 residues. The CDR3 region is CSVTGGIGDTQYF. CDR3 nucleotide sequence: TGCAGCGTAACAGGGGGCATAGGGGATACGCAGTATTTT.

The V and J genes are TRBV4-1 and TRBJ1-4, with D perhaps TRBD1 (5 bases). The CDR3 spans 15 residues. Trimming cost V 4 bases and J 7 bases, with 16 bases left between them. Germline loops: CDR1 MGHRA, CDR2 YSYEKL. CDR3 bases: TGCGCCAGCAGCCGTGGGTCGGGGGTCGGTGAAAAACTGTTTTTT. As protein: CASSRGSGVGEKLFF.

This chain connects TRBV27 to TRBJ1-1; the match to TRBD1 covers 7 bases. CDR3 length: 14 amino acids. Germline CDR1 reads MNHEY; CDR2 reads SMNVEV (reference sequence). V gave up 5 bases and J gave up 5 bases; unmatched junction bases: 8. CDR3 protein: CASSERQGLTEAFF. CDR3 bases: TGTGCCAGCAGTGAACGACAGGGTTTGACTGAAGCTTTCTTT.